This is a list of T cell receptor beta chains from one sample in a study of blood T cells in healthy people across ages. TCRdb fed the 5' RACE reads into MiXCR, producing one record per CDR3 protein. The sample shows 650,000 to 800,000 distinct CDR3 sequences, under 45% of them seen only once. The sample taken for sequencing was blood. These receptors were taken from a man aged 55 to 70 in good health. CDR3s include the opening cysteine and the closing phenylalanine or tryptophan. A D gene is named only where the DNA matches it firmly. The listing skips clone size in some rows; elsewhere it reads once, few, many or a size class.

abundance,d_gene,v_gene,j_gene,CDR3aa,CDR3nt
NA,TRBD1,TRBV7-8,TRBJ2-7,CASSLISGTDYEQYF,TGTGCCAGCAGCTTAATTTCCGGGACAGATTACGAGCAGTACTTC
NA,NA,TRBV20-1,TRBJ2-3,CSAKKSWGDTDTQYF,TGCAGTGCTAAGAAAAGCTGGGGAGACACAGATACGCAGTATTTT
few,NA,TRBV7-2,TRBJ2-7,CASSLAAGIPSYEQYF,TGTGCCAGCAGCTTAGCCGCAGGCATCCCTTCCTACGAGCAGTACTTC
NA,NA,TRBV28,TRBJ2-5,CASSFLASKETQYF,TGTGCCAGCAGTTTCCTAGCTTCAAAAGAGACCCAGTACTTC
NA,NA,TRBV6-2/TRBV6-3,TRBJ2-7,CASSYSVYNEQYF,TGTGCCAGCAGTTATTCAGTTTACAATGAGCAGTACTTC
NA,NA,TRBV7-9,TRBJ2-1,CASSHTILGNEQFF,TGTGCCAGCAGCCACACTATTTTGGGGAATGAGCAGTTCTTC
many,NA,TRBV9,TRBJ2-5,CASSPHGSQETQYF,TGTGCCAGCAGCCCCCACGGCAGTCAAGAGACCCAGTACTTC
NA,NA,TRBV9,TRBJ2-7,CASSVYGQEGEQYF,TGTGCCAGCAGCGTATATGGGCAGGAGGGCGAGCAGTACTTC
NA,TRBD1,TRBV4-3,TRBJ1-5,CASSQERGGQGGNQPQHF,TGCGCCAGCAGCCAAGAAAGGGGGGGGCAGGGGGGCAATCAGCCCCAGCATTTT
NA,NA,TRBV7-9,TRBJ1-2,CASTSSDTGGGYTF,TGTGCCAGCACCTCCAGCGACACCGGGGGTGGCTACACCTTC
few,NA,TRBV6-2/TRBV6-3,TRBJ2-4,CASSYSWEKAKNIQYF,TGTGCCAGCAGTTACTCCTGGGAAAAGGCCAAAAACATTCAGTACTTC
NA,NA,TRBV5-1,TRBJ2-7,CASSPGTSIDYEQYF,TGCGCCAGCAGCCCGGGGACTTCAATCGACTACGAGCAGTACTTC
few,NA,TRBV4-3,TRBJ1-6,CASSQEGGYGAPLHF,TGCGCCAGCAGCCAAGAAGGGGGGTACGGGGCACCCCTCCACTTT
NA,TRBD2,TRBV9,TRBJ2-5,CASSIAGGPLETQYF,TGTGCCAGCAGTATTGCGGGGGGGCCCTTAGAGACCCAGTACTTC
NA,NA,TRBV7-2,TRBJ2-7,CASSPCDKGYEQYF,TGTGCCAGCAGCCCATGTGACAAAGGCTACGAGCAGTACTTC
many,NA,TRBV29-1,TRBJ2-5,CSVVGTQETQYF,TGCAGCGTTGTGGGCACCCAAGAGACCCAGTACTTC
NA,TRBD1,TRBV4-3,TRBJ1-6,CASSRDRNNSPLHF,TGCGCCAGCAGCCGGGACAGGAATAATTCACCCCTCCACTTT
NA,NA,TRBV20-1,TRBJ1-1,CSARDLALAAFF,TGCAGTGCTAGGGATCTAGCACTCGCAGCTTTCTTT
NA,NA,TRBV7-9,TRBJ2-7,CASSLGGSYKQYF,TGTGCCAGCAGCTTAGGCGGATCCTACAAGCAGTACTTC
NA,TRBD1,TRBV5-6,TRBJ1-5,CASSLIDRGLNQPQHF,TGTGCCAGCAGCTTAATCGACAGGGGGCTCAATCAGCCCCAGCATTTT
NA,NA,TRBV14,TRBJ1-4,CASSQSPEKLFF,TGTGCCAGCAGCCAAAGTCCGGAAAAACTGTTTTTT
NA,NA,TRBV5-1,TRBJ2-2,CASRKGTSNTGELFF,TGCGCCAGCAGGAAGGGGACATCGAACACCGGGGAGCTGTTTTTT
NA,NA,TRBV14,TRBJ1-6,CASSPGGVSPLHF,TGTGCCAGCAGCCCGGGGGGGGTTTCACCCCTCCACTTT
few,TRBD1,TRBV5-5,TRBJ1-1,CASSIGRTGPEAFF,TGTGCCAGCAGCATCGGAAGGACAGGGCCTGAAGCTTTCTTT
NA,NA,TRBV27,TRBJ2-7,CASRESGVSEQYF,TGTGCCAGCAGAGAATCGGGAGTAAGCGAGCAGTACTTC
NA,NA,TRBV7-8,TRBJ2-1,CASSRLPNNEQFF,TGTGCCAGCAGCAGGCTTCCCAACAATGAGCAGTTCTTC
NA,NA,TRBV12-5,TRBJ2-7,CASGSGTYPYEQYF,TGTGCTAGTGGTTCGGGGACATACCCCTACGAGCAGTACTTC
NA,TRBD1,TRBV29-1,TRBJ1-2,CSAGQGAQYGYTF,TGCAGCGCAGGACAGGGGGCGCAATATGGCTACACCTTC
NA,NA,TRBV7-2,TRBJ1-5,CASSLARGGNQPQHF,TGTGCCAGCAGCTTAGCCAGGGGTGGTAATCAGCCCCAGCATTTT
NA,NA,TRBV6-2/TRBV6-3,TRBJ2-7,CASSYSPTSYNEQYF,TGTGCCAGCAGTTATTCCCCGACTAGTTACAATGAGCAGTACTTC
NA,NA,TRBV20-1,TRBJ1-5,CSAKQSNSNQPQHF,TGCAGTGCGAAACAGAGTAATAGCAATCAGCCCCAGCATTTT
NA,NA,TRBV28,TRBJ1-2,CASSLFYGYTF,TGTGCCAGCAGTTTATTTTACGGCTACACCTTC
NA,NA,TRBV7-2,TRBJ1-2,CASSSPPGYTF,TGTGCCAGCAGCTCCCCCCCAGGCTACACCTTC
NA,TRBD1,TRBV7-9,TRBJ1-2,CASSPLTGRENYGYTF,TGTGCCAGCAGCCCATTGACAGGGAGGGAAAACTATGGCTACACCTTC
NA,NA,TRBV6-5,TRBJ2-5,CASSYLGAQETQYF,TGTGCCAGCAGTTATCTGGGGGCCCAAGAGACCCAGTACTTC
NA,NA,TRBV29-1,TRBJ1-2,CSAGMGVGCGYTF,TGCAGCGCCGGGATGGGGGTAGGCTGTGGCTACACCTTC
NA,TRBD2,TRBV5-1,TRBJ2-1,CASSPTGTGGNEQFF,TGCGCCAGCAGCCCCACCGGGACGGGGGGTAATGAGCAGTTCTTC
few,TRBD1,TRBV6-1,TRBJ1-6,CASRSGQVNSPLHF,TGTGCCAGCCGGTCGGGACAGGTTAATTCACCCCTCCACTTT
NA,NA,TRBV15,TRBJ2-5,CATSREVTQGTQYF,TGTGCCACCAGCAGAGAAGTGACCCAAGGGACCCAGTACTTC
once,NA,TRBV7-2,TRBJ2-1,CASSLPLGGLFF,TGTGCCAGCAGCTTACCACTAGGCGGGCTGTTCTTC
NA,TRBD1,TRBV7-9,TRBJ1-6,CASSLAGTGVTSPLHF,TGTGCCAGCAGCTTGGCCGGGACAGGGGTTACTTCACCCCTCCACTTT
once,NA,TRBV7-2,TRBJ2-3,CTSSRGGSSTDTQYF,TGTACCAGCAGCCGTGGCGGGTCCAGCACAGATACGCAGTATTTT
NA,NA,TRBV7-9,TRBJ2-3,CASSIGTLSTDTQYF,TGTGCCAGCAGCATCGGGACACTAAGCACAGATACGCAGTATTTT
NA,NA,TRBV29-1,TRBJ2-7,CSVKSQSYEQYF,TGCAGCGTTAAGTCTCAGTCCTACGAGCAGTACTTC
NA,NA,TRBV27,TRBJ2-5,CASSLGGVSWETQYF,TGTGCCAGCAGTTTAGGCGGGGTATCATGGGAGACCCAGTACTTC
few,NA,TRBV20-1,TRBJ2-3,CSARKKGHSTDTQYF,TGCAGTGCCCGGAAGAAGGGCCATAGCACAGATACGCAGTATTTT
NA,NA,TRBV30,TRBJ2-1,CAWSPSFEQFF,TGTGCCTGGAGTCCTTCGTTCGAGCAGTTCTTC
few,NA,TRBV12-3/TRBV12-4,TRBJ1-5,CASRSGGGFGPQHF,TGTGCCAGCAGATCTGGAGGGGGATTCGGGCCCCAGCATTTT
few,NA,TRBV6-5,TRBJ2-5,CASSPFMGGARETQYF,TGTGCCAGTAGTCCCTTTATGGGGGGGGCTAGGGAGACCCAGTACTTC
NA,NA,TRBV11-2,TRBJ2-6,CASNLNRVGANVLTF,TGTGCCAGCAACCTGAACAGGGTTGGGGCCAACGTCCTGACTTTC
NA,NA,TRBV27,TRBJ1-1,CASSWYIPRSATEAFF,TGTGCCAGCAGTTGGTACATCCCAAGGTCGGCCACTGAAGCTTTCTTT